This T cell receptor beta chain was sequenced during a study of T-cell reconstitution after alpha-beta-depleted transplantation in children. Study outcomes and limitations: Several hundred rapidly expanded clones from non-depleted graft cells reportedly supplied alpha-beta T cells about two months post-transplant. The high TCRbeta diversity at day 60 in some patients came from surviving recipient T cells and thymic progenitors. Diversity and T-cell counts at one year after transplant derived mostly from new T cells.

Unique molecular identifiers were incorporated during preparation of the TCRbeta library. TCRdb passed the PCR reads through MiXCR, listing each CDR3 protein once. The sample shows 550,000 to 600,000 distinct CDR3 sequences, 23% of them seen only once. Trimming removed 11 bases from V and 1 base from J, with 20 bases in between. This CDR3 region has 15 residues. Germline CDR1 and CDR2: ENHRY and SYGVKD. This clonotype was counted a few times. Its cognate antigen is unknown. This sequence was found in a boy under two years old who had a stem cell transplant for acute myeloid leukemia, so the T cells may come from the graft donor. The rearrangement links TRBV10-3 to TRBJ2-5, with D tentatively TRBD2 (5 bases). The material sequenced was PBMCs, mostly from graft donor cells, taken 360 days after TCRalphabeta/CD19-depleted stem cell transplant. The CDR3 loop reads CAFSPASPIQETQYF. The CDR3 nucleotides are TGTGCCTTCTCGCCGGCTAGCCCAATCCAAGAGACCCAGTACTTC.